Shown below are 7 T cell receptor beta chains from a single sample sequenced in a study of OX40 agonist ivuxolimab in advanced cancers. Sequenced by immunoSEQ multiplex PCR; TCRdb stores in-frame clones only, minus some. This sample has tens of thousands of clones; 75% to 85% occur once, and the top ten carry 3.1%. Material: CD4+ or CD8+ T cells sorted from blood, obtained in a trial of the OX40 agonist ivuxolimab. The receptors derive from an adult with an advanced solid tumor such as melanoma, head and neck, liver or kidney cancer.

This clone was seen only once. The chain employs TRBV30 and TRBJ2-2; D might be TRBD1 (6 bases). Germline V gene sequence: CDR1 GTSNPN, CDR2 SVGIG (reference sequence). The CDR3 spans 16 residues. V lost 0 bases to trimming and J lost 6 bases, with 17 bases between them. This CDR3 is CAWSVRGLSGAGELFF. The CDR3 DNA sequence: TGTGCCTGGAGTGTAAGGGGGTTGAGTGGCGCCGGGGAGCTGTTTTTT.

The rearrangement links TRBV18 to TRBJ1-6; a weak D match, TRBD1 (5 bases). This CDR3 is 16 amino acids long. V dropped 4 bases and J dropped 14 bases, with 24 bases sitting between them. Germline lookup yields CDR1 KGHSH and CDR2 LQKENI. The chain's CDR3 is CASSLRDAAGGGTLHF. The DNA for the CDR3 is TGTGCCAGCTCACTACGGGACGCCGCGGGAGGTGGGACCCTCCACTTT.

The genes are TRBV19 and TRBJ2-3; perhaps TRBD2 as D (7 bases). The V gene lost 3 bases and the J gene lost 0 bases, with 13 bases spanning the gap. Germline lookup yields CDR1 LNHDA and CDR2 SQIVND (reference sequence). The CDR3 covers 16 residues. CDR3 region: CASSIPEGGSTDTQYF. The CDR3 DNA sequence: TGTGCCAGTAGTATTCCGGAGGGGGGGAGCACAGATACGCAGTATTTT.

The gene calls are TRBV5-1 and TRBJ2-3; 7 nucleotides match TRBD2. Germline V lookup: CDR1 SGHRS, CDR2 YFSETQ. V was pared by 0 bases and J by 4 bases, with 5 bases of the junction left unmatched. The CDR3 sequence is 15 residues long. The CDR3 sequence is CASSLVGREPDTQYF. CDR3 coding DNA: TGCGCCAGCAGCTTGGTTGGGAGGGAGCCAGATACGCAGTATTTT.

The chain employs TRBV9 and TRBJ2-5; the D gene is possibly TRBD1 (7 bases). The CDR3 is made up of 16 amino acids. V lost 0 bases and J lost 5, with 17 bases in between. Per the germline V gene, CDR1 is SGDLS and CDR2 is YYNGEE. CDR3 coding DNA: TGTGCCAGCAGCGTAGCTGGACAGGTTGGGGGGGAGACCCAGTACTTC. The encoded protein is CASSVAGQVGGETQYF. The whole variable domain, remainder taken from reference TRBV9 and TRBJ2-5, is DSGVTQTPKHLITATGQRVTLRCSPRSGDLSVYWYQQSLDQGLQFLIQYYNGEERAKGNILERFSAQQFPDLHSELNLSSLELGDSALYFCASSVAGQVGGETQYFGPGTRLLVL.

V usage is TRBV7-9 and J usage is TRBJ2-2; no firm D call. The length of the CDR3 is 14 residues. V lost 4 bases and J 3 bases, leaving 9 bases between the germline ends. Germline V CDR1 and CDR2: SEHNR, FQNEAQ (reference sequence). The CDR3 loop is CASSYDGYTGELFF. In nucleotides, the CDR3 is TGTGCCAGCAGCTACGACGGATACACCGGGGAGCTGTTTTTT.

There are a few counts of this clone. The chain's CDR3 is CASSFRGAGLNTEAFF. The DNA for the CDR3 is TGTGCCAGCAGCTTTAGGGGCGCGGGATTGAACACTGAAGCTTTCTTT. The chain links TRBV7-8 to TRBJ1-1, with a weak D call TRBD1 (5 bases). Germline V CDR1 and CDR2: SGHVS, FQNEAQ. The germline V and J ends were trimmed by 3 bases and 0 bases, with 14 bases remaining between them. The CDR3 runs to 16 residues.